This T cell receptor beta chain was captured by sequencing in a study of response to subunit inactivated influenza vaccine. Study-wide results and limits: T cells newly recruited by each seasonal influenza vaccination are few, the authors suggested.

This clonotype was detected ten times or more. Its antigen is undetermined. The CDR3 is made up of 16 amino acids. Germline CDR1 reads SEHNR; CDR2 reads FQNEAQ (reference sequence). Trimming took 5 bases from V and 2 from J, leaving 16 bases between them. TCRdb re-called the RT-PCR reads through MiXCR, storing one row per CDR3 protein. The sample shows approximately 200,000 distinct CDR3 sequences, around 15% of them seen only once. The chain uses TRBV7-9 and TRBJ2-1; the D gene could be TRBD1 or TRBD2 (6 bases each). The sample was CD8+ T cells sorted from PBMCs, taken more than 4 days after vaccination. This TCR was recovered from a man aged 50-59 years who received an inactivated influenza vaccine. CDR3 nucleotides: TGTGCCAGCAGCCCCCCGGGGGCCAGTCCCTACAATGAGCAGTTCTTC. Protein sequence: CASSPPGASPYNEQFF.